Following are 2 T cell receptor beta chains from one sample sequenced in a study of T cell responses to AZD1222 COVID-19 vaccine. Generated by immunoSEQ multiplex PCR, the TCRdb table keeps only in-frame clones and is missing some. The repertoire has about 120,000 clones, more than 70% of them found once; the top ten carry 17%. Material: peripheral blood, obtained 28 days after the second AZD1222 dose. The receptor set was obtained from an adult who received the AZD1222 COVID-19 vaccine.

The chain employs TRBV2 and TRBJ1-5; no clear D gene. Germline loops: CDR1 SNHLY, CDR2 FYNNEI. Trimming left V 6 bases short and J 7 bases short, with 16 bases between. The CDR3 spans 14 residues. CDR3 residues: CASSPGEGRQPQHF. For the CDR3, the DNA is TGTGCCAGCAGCCCTGGGGAGGGTCGGCAGCCCCAGCATTTT. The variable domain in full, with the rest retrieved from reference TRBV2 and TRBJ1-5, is EPEVTQTPSHQVTQMGQEVILRCVPISNHLYFYWYRQILGQKVEFLVSFYNNEISEKSEIFDDQFSVERPDGSNFTLKIRSTKLEDSAMYFCASSPGEGRQPQHFGDGTRLSIL.

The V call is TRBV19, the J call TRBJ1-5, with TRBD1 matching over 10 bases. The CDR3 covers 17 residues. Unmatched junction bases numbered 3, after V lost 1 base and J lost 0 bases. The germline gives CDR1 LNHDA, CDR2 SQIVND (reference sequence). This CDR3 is CASSIAGTGASNQPQHF. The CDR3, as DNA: TGTGCCAGTAGTATAGCAGGGACAGGGGCTAGCAATCAGCCCCAGCATTTT.